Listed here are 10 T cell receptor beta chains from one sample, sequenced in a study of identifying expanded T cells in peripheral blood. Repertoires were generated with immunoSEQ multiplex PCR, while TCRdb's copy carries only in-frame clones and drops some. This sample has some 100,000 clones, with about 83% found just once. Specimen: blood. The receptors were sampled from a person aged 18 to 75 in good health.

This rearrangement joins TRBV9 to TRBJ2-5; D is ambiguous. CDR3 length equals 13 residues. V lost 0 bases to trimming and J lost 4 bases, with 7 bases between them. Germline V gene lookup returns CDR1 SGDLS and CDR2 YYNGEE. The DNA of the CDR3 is TGTGCCAGCAGCGTAGGGCCGCGAGAGACCCAGTACTTC. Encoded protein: CASSVGPRETQYF. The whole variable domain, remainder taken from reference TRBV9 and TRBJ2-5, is DSGVTQTPKHLITATGQRVTLRCSPRSGDLSVYWYQQSLDQGLQFLIQYYNGEERAKGNILERFSAQQFPDLHSELNLSSLELGDSALYFCASSVGPRETQYFGPGTRLLVL.

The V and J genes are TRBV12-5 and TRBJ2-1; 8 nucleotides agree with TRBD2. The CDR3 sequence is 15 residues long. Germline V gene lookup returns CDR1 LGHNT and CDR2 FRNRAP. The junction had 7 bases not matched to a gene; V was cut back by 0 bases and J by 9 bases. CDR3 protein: CASGLVTGGAAEQFF. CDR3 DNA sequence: TGTGCTAGTGGTTTGGTCACCGGGGGGGCCGCTGAGCAGTTCTTC.

CDR3 in amino acids: CASSLRDSQIYGYTF. CDR3 nucleotides: TGTGCCAGCAGCTTAAGGGACAGTCAAATCTATGGCTACACCTTC. The rearrangement uses TRBV13 and TRBJ1-2, with TRBD1 matching over 7 bases. V lost 2 bases, J lost 4 bases, and 7 bases stayed unmatched. Germline loops: CDR1 PRHDT, CDR2 FYEKMQ (reference sequence). The CDR3 length is 15 residues.

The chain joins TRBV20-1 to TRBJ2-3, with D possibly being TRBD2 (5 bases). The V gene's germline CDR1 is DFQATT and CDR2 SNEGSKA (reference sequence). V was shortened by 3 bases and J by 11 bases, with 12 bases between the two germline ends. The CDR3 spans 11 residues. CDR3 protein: CSASEPGRQYF. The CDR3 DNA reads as TGCAGTGCTAGCGAACCGGGAAGGCAGTATTTT.

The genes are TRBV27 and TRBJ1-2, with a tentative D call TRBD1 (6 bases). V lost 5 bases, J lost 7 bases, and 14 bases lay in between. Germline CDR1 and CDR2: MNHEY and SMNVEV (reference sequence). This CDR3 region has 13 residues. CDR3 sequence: CASSRTGSSGYTF. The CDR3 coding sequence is TGTGCCAGCAGTCGCACAGGGTCCTCTGGCTACACCTTC.

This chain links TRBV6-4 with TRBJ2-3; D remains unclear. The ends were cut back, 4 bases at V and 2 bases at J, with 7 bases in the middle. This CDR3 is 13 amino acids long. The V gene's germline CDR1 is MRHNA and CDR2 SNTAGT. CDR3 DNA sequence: TGTGCCAGCAGTGTTAATCCCACAGATACGCAGTATTTT. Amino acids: CASSVNPTDTQYF.

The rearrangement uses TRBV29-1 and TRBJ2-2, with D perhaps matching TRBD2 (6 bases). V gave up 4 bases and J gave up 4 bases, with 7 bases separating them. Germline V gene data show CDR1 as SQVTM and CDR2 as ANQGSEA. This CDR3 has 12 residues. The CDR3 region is CSVVAATGELFF. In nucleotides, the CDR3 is TGCAGCGTTGTAGCGGCCACCGGGGAGCTGTTTTTT.

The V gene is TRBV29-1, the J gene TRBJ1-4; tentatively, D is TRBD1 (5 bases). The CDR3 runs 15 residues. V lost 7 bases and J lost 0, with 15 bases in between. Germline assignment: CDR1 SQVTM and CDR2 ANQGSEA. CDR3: CSALAGGATNEKLFF. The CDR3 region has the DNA TGCAGCGCCCTTGCCGGGGGGGCAACTAATGAAAAACTGTTTTTT.

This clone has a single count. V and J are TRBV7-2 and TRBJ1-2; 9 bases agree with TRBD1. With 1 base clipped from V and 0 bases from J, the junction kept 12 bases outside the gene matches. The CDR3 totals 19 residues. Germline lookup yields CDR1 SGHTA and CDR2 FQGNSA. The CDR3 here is CASSLEAGQGHFPNYGYTF. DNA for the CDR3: TGTGCCAGCAGCTTAGAGGCGGGACAGGGTCATTTTCCTAACTATGGCTACACCTTC.

As DNA, the CDR3 is TGTGCCAGCAGTGGACAGGGCGGAGGGACCACTGAAGCTTTCTTT. This gives the protein CASSGQGGGTTEAFF. The chain uses TRBV2 and TRBJ1-1; 7 bases line up with TRBD1. V dropped 4 bases and J dropped 4; count of bases not matched to a gene: 9. Germline V lookup: CDR1 SNHLY, CDR2 FYNNEI. This CDR3 is built from 15 residues.